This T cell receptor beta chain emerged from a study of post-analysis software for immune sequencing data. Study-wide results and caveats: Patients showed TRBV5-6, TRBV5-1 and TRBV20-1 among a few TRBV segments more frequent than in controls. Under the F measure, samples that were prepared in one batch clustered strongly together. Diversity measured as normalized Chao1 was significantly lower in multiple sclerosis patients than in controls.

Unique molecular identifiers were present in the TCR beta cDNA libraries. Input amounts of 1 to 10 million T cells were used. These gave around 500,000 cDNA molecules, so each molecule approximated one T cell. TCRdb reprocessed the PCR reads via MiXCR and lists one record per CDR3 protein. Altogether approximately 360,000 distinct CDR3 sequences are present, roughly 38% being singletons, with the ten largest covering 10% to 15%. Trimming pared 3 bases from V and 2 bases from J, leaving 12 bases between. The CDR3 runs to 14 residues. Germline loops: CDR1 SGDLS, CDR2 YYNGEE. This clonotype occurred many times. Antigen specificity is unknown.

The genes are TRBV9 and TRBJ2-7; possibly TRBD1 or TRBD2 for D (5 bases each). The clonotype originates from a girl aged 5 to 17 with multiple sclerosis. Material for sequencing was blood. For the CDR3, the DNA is TGTGCCAGCAGCGCGGGGCAAAGGACCTACGAGCAGTACTTC. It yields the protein CASSAGQRTYEQYF. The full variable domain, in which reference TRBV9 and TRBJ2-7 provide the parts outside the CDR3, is DSGVTQTPKHLITATGQRVTLRCSPRSGDLSVYWYQQSLDQGLQFLIQYYNGEERAKGNILERFSAQQFPDLHSELNLSSLELGDSALYFCASSAGQRTYEQYFGPGTRLTVT.